Following are 30 T cell receptor beta chains from one sample sequenced in a study of CD8 T cells in ankylosing spondylitis. Which antigens these TCRs recognize remains unknown. Study outcomes and limitations: Ankylosing spondylitis blood appeared to carry a characteristic TCR beta motif of several highly homologous variants.

TCRdb itself ran the 5' RACE reads through MiXCR, one entry per CDR3 protein. In the table there are 350,000 to 450,000 distinct CDR3 sequences, 26% of which are singletons. Sequencing input: blood, either unsorted or a sorted T cell fraction (not recorded which). The receptors derive from a male donor with ankylosing spondylitis.

This clonotype appeared a few times. The CDR3 spells CASSYSGASGDYTGELFF. The CDR3 bases are TGTGCCAGCAGTTACTCTGGAGCTAGCGGGGACTACACCGGGGAGCTGTTTTTT. The V call is TRBV6-5, the J call TRBJ2-2, with 9 bases matching TRBD2. Germline V gene sequence: CDR1 MNHEY, CDR2 SVGAGI. There are 18 residues in the CDR3. V shed 0 bases, J shed 3 bases, and the junction held 8 bases outside the gene matches.

The gene calls are TRBV24-1 and TRBJ1-1, with 7 bases identical to TRBD1. Germline CDR1 KGHDR, CDR2 SFDVKD. V lost 10 bases, J lost 3 bases, and 4 bases stayed unmatched. The CDR3 is made up of 12 amino acids. CDR3 DNA: TGTGCCACACAGGGGTTGGACACTGAAGCTTTCTTT. This sequence encodes CATQGLDTEAFF.

This clonotype was seen a handful of times. This chain links TRBV5-6 with TRBJ2-5; TRBD2 matches at 7 bases. The CDR3 is made up of 14 amino acids. Trimming cost V 0 bases and J 4 bases; bases outside gene matches: 3. Germline assignment: CDR1 SGHDT and CDR2 YYEEEE. CDR3 nucleotides: TGTGCCAGCAGCTTGGGTCAGCGGGGAGAGACCCAGTACTTC. It specifies CASSLGQRGETQYF.

This rearrangement joins TRBV4-2 to TRBJ2-3; 11 nucleotides line up with TRBD2. The germline V gene has CDR1 LGHNA and CDR2 YNFKEQ. V lost 2 bases, J lost 3 bases, and 1 base stayed unmatched. The CDR3 covers 15 residues. The CDR3 DNA is TGTGCCAGCAGCCAACTAGCGGGAGGAACAGATACGCAGTATTTT. It specifies CASSQLAGGTDTQYF.

The genes are TRBV6-1 and TRBJ1-5, with 7 bases that match TRBD1. CDR1 MNHNS and CDR2 SASEGT come from the germline V gene. V was clipped by 3 bases and J by 6 bases; unmatched bases: 5. CDR3 length: 14 residues. CDR3: CASSDRQGGQPQHF. DNA for the CDR3: TGTGCCAGCAGTGATCGCCAGGGGGGTCAGCCCCAGCATTTT.

The chain employs TRBV5-1 and TRBJ2-1; 8 positions agree with TRBD2. Trimming removed 2 bases from V and 10 bases from J; junction bases left unmatched: 14. CDR1 SGHRS and CDR2 YFSETQ come from the germline V gene. The CDR3 runs 16 residues. The CDR3 DNA reads TGCGCCAGCAGCTTATTTGGGAGCGGGAGAATAGGCGAGCAGTTCTTC. Protein product: CASSLFGSGRIGEQFF.

This clonotype was recorded at least ten times. The chain links TRBV3-1 to TRBJ2-7, with 8 bases that match TRBD2. CDR3 length: 16 residues. The trim removed 2 bases at V and 2 bases at J, leaving 8 bases unmatched. Germline V gene data show CDR1 as LGHDT and CDR2 as YNNKEL (reference sequence). CDR3 sequence (DNA): TGTGCCAGCAGCCAAAACGCACCGGGACTAGCCTACGAGCAGTACTTC. The encoded protein is CASSQNAPGLAYEQYF.

The chain couples TRBV7-2 to TRBJ2-1; D remains unclear. This CDR3 comprises 12 residues. V lost 5 bases and J 6 bases, leaving 8 bases between the germline ends. The germline CDR1 and CDR2 sequences are SGHTA and FQGNSA. The CDR3 nucleotides read TGTGCCAGCAGCCCCGTCTCCAATGAGCAGTTCTTC. As protein: CASSPVSNEQFF.

This chain joins TRBV6-1 and TRBJ1-2; D uncertain. This CDR3 has 13 amino acids. V lost 6 bases and J 10 bases, leaving 18 bases between the germline ends. CDR1 and CDR2 (germline): MNHNS, SASEGT. CDR3 bases: TGTGCCAGCAGACCTTGGGATTCGTTCTCCTACACCTTC. It translates to CASRPWDSFSYTF.

The V and J genes are TRBV20-1 and TRBJ2-5; D not resolved. Trimming took off 3 bases at V and 3 bases at J, with 11 bases between the two ends. The CDR3 covers 13 residues. CDR1 and CDR2 (germline): DFQATT, SNEGSKA (reference sequence). The chain's CDR3 is CSASMRIKETQYF. The CDR3 DNA reads as TGCAGTGCTAGTATGCGGATTAAAGAGACCCAGTACTTC.

Ten or more counts support this clonotype. This chain joins TRBV5-1 and TRBJ2-6; tentative D call: TRBD1 (5 bases). Germline CDR1 is SGHRS and CDR2 is YFSETQ. The V and J ends lost 1 base and 0 bases respectively, with 5 bases between them. The CDR3 sequence is 15 residues long. The CDR3 here is CASSLQGSGANVLTF. The DNA of the CDR3 is TGCGCCAGCAGCTTGCAGGGCTCTGGGGCCAACGTCCTGACTTTC.

This clonotype was detected only a few times. The V gene is TRBV5-1, the J gene TRBJ2-3; TRBD2 matches at 8 bases. V trimming: 4 bases; J trimming: 3 bases; junction bases outside the gene matches: 10. Per the germline V gene, CDR1 is SGHRS and CDR2 is YFSETQ. The CDR3 has 16 residues. In nucleotides, the CDR3 is TGCGCCAGCAGCACCCGGGTAGCGGGAATTACAGATACGCAGTATTTT. The encoded protein is CASSTRVAGITDTQYF.

In its sample, this clonotype was seen a few times. The rearrangement links TRBV29-1 to TRBJ1-4, with D hard to call. The CDR3 is 14 amino acids. Trimming left V 6 bases short and J 7 bases short, with 18 bases between. Germline V gives CDR1 SQVTM, CDR2 ANQGSEA. The DNA for the CDR3 is TGCAGCGTGCTCGCAAGGACCGGTGGTGAAAAACTGTTTTTT. Translation: CSVLARTGGEKLFF.

This clonotype was counted a few times. The V call is TRBV6-2 or TRBV6-3, the J call TRBJ2-3; 9 positions match TRBD2. The V gene end was trimmed by 1 base and the J gene end by 3 bases; junction bases not matched to a gene: 11. This CDR3 is built from 18 residues. Germline V gives CDR1 MNHEY, CDR2 SVGEGT. The CDR3, as DNA: TGTGCCAGCAGTTACTTAGCGGGAGATCTGGCAGTAACAGATACGCAGTATTTT. Translating gives CASSYLAGDLAVTDTQYF.

V is TRBV7-9 and J is TRBJ2-1; D possibly uses TRBD1 or TRBD2 (5 bases each). The CDR3 is made up of 13 amino acids. The V and J ends lost 5 bases and 7 bases respectively, with 12 bases between them. Looked up from germline, CDR1 is SEHNR and CDR2 is FQNEAQ (reference sequence). As DNA, the CDR3 is TGTGCCAGCAGCCCAGAGGGACCAAATGAGCAGTTCTTC. This sequence encodes CASSPEGPNEQFF.

The chain joins TRBV21-1 to TRBJ2-1; TRBD1, the D gene given by the table, was not confirmed from the DNA. TRBV21-1 is recorded as a pseudogene. This CDR3 contains 16 residues. CDR3: CASTIQGLVSYNEQFF. DNA for the CDR3: TGTGCCAGCACCATACAGGGGCTAGTCTCCTACAATGAGCAGTTCTTC.

The V gene is TRBV10-1, the J gene TRBJ2-4; 16 bases fit TRBD2. Looked up from germline, CDR1 is WNHNN and CDR2 is SYGVQD (reference sequence). The length of the CDR3 is 19 residues. After removal of 0 bases from V and 2 bases from J, the junction contained 4 bases not matched to a gene. The CDR3: CASSESGTSGRVSKNIQYF. The CDR3 nucleotides are TGCGCCAGCAGTGAGTCCGGGACTAGCGGGAGGGTATCCAAAAACATTCAGTACTTC.

This chain joins TRBV5-1 and TRBJ2-3; D unclear. The ends were cut back, 1 base at V and 2 bases at J, with 11 bases in the middle. The CDR3 covers 15 residues. Germline V CDR1 and CDR2: SGHRS, YFSETQ. CDR3 DNA: TGCGCCAGCAGCTTGAGCAGGATACACACAGATACGCAGTATTTT. Translated, it gives CASSLSRIHTDTQYF. Filled out from reference TRBV5-1 and TRBJ2-3, the complete variable domain reads KAGVTQTPRYLIKTRGQQVTLSCSPISGHRSVSWYQQTPGQGLQFLFEYFSETQRNKGNFPGRFSGRQFSNSRSEMNVSTLELGDSALYLCASSLSRIHTDTQYFGPGTRLTVL.

In this sample, this clonotype turned up once. The chain uses TRBV5-1 and TRBJ2-3; D is uncertain. The CDR3 runs 15 residues. Trimming shortened V by 4 bases and J by 3 bases, and 15 bases separated the two germline ends. The germline V gene encodes CDR1 SGHRS and CDR2 YFSETQ. The CDR3 nucleotides read TGCGCCAGCAGCCGCGACTTGATTCTGACAGATACGCAGTATTTT. It yields the protein CASSRDLILTDTQYF.

The CDR3 here is CASSLEGLPNEKLFF. The DNA of the CDR3 is TGTGCCAGCAGTTTAGAAGGGCTGCCTAATGAAAAACTGTTTTTT. J is TRBJ1-4 and V is TRBV27; D gene ambiguous. Germline CDR1 MNHEY, CDR2 SMNVEV (reference sequence). V was clipped by 2 bases and J by 3 bases, with 10 bases between them. This CDR3 is 15 amino acids long.

The chain carries TRBV2 and TRBJ2-2, with D possibly TRBD1 on 5 matching bases. From germline, CDR1 is SNHLY and CDR2 FYNNEI. V was clipped by 6 bases and J by 3 bases, with 17 bases between them. The CDR3 has 16 amino acids. This CDR3 reads CASSQRKSGYTGELFF. The CDR3 nucleotides are TGTGCCAGCAGCCAAAGGAAGTCAGGGTACACCGGGGAGCTGTTTTTT.

This clonotype has more than one count but fewer than ten. The gene calls are TRBV12-3 or TRBV12-4 and TRBJ2-5, with a tentative D call TRBD1 (5 bases). Between the trimmed V and J ends, which lost 3 bases and 3 bases, there was a span of 8 bases. The length of the CDR3 is 13 residues. DNA of the CDR3: TGTGCCAGCAGTTTGAGCAGGGAAGAGACCCAGTACTTC. Amino acids: CASSLSREETQYF.

This chain connects TRBV10-3 to TRBJ1-5, with D possibly being TRBD1 (6 bases). The CDR3 consists of 17 residues. V was pared by 6 bases and J by 5 bases, with 23 bases between. Germline assignment: CDR1 ENHRY and CDR2 SYGVKD. DNA of the CDR3: TGTGCCATCAGCCCCTCGACAGGTAATAGCTTTGATCAGCCCCAGCATTTT. Translating it yields CAISPSTGNSFDQPQHF.

This clonotype was seen a few times. V is TRBV18 and J is TRBJ1-1; a possible D gene is TRBD1 (5 bases). The CDR3 has 13 residues. The V and J ends lost 8 bases and 3 bases respectively, with 13 bases between them. From germline, CDR1 is KGHSH and CDR2 LQKENI. CDR3 sequence (DNA): TGTGCCAGCCTTCTCTCGGGGGACACTGAAGCTTTCTTT. Its translation is CASLLSGDTEAFF.

This clonotype was seen a handful of times. The chain combines TRBV10-3 with TRBJ1-6; 9 bases are shared with TRBD1. The germline V gene has CDR1 ENHRY and CDR2 SYGVKD. V was clipped by 11 bases and J by 5 bases; unmatched bases: 7. This CDR3 spans 14 amino acids. CDR3 bases: TGTGCCGCTCACAGGGGGCAGGATAATTCACCCCTCCACTTT. Residues: CAAHRGQDNSPLHF.

The rearrangement links TRBV3-1 to TRBJ1-1; D unclear. CDR1 LGHDT and CDR2 YNNKEL come from the germline V gene (reference sequence). Trimming left V 1 base short and J 6 bases short, with 6 bases between. CDR3 length: 12 amino acids. The DNA for the CDR3 is TGTGCCAGCAGCCAAGCCTTGGCTGAAGCTTTCTTT. Amino acid sequence: CASSQALAEAFF. Full variable domain (outside the CDR3, taken from reference TRBV3-1 and TRBJ1-1): DTAVSQTPKYLVTQMGNDKSIKCEQNLGHDTMYWYKQDSKKFLKIMFSYNNKELIINETVPNRFSPKSPDKAHLNLHINSLELGDSAVYFCASSQALAEAFFGQGTRLTVV.

This clonotype turned up a few times. The chain is built from TRBV6-5 and TRBJ2-2, with D possibly being TRBD2 (7 bases). V lost 2 bases and J lost 4, with 17 bases in between. Germline CDR1 and CDR2: MNHEY and SVGAGI. The CDR3 loop spans 17 amino acids. The CDR3 here is CASSYGGGAGPTGELFF. CDR3 coding DNA: TGTGCCAGCAGTTACGGGGGGGGCGCGGGGCCCACCGGGGAGCTGTTTTTT.

The chain is built from TRBV18 and TRBJ2-7; TRBD1 matches at 8 bases. The CDR3 length is 15 residues. Trimming cost V 5 bases and J 2 bases; bases outside gene matches: 8. Germline V gives CDR1 KGHSH, CDR2 LQKENI. The CDR3 loop reads CASSTTGGPTYEQYV. The CDR3 DNA is TGTGCCAGCTCAACCACAGGGGGGCCAACCTACGAGCAGTACGTC.

This clonotype was observed a few times. The J gene is TRBJ2-3, the V gene TRBV5-1; 11 bases are a match to TRBD2. V was clipped by 3 bases and J by 1 base; unmatched bases: 10. Germline CDR1 SGHRS, CDR2 YFSETQ. CDR3 length: 18 amino acids. CDR3 bases: TGCGCCAGCAGCTCCGGGACTAGCGGAGTTGGGGGCACAGATACGCAGTATTTT. Translating it yields CASSSGTSGVGGTDTQYF.

This clonotype came up a few times. The rearrangement links TRBV5-1 to TRBJ2-1, with D perhaps TRBD1 or TRBD2 (6 bases each). The CDR3 runs 14 residues. CDR1 SGHRS and CDR2 YFSETQ come from the germline V gene. As DNA, the CDR3 is TGCATCAGCGGCGCGGCTAGGGGGGACAATGAGCAGTTCTTC. It specifies CISGAARGDNEQFF. The complete variable domain, with remaining parts taken from reference TRBV5-1 and TRBJ2-1, reads KAGVTQTPRYLIKTRGQQVTLSCSPISGHRSVSWYQQTPGQGLQFLFEYFSETQRNKGNFPGRFSGRQFSNSRSEMNVSTLELGDSALYLCISGAARGDNEQFFGPGTRLTVL.